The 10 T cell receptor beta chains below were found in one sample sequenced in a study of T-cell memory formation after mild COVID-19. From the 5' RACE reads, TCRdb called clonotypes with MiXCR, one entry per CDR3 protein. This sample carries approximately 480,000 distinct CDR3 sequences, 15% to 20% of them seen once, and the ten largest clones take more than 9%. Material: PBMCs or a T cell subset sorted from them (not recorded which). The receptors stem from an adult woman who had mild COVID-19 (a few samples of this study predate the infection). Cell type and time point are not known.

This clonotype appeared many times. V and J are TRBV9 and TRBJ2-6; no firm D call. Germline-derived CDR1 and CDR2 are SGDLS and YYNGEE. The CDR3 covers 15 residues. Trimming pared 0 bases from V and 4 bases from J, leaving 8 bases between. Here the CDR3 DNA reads TGTGCCAGCAGCGTAGCGGCAGCCGGGGCCAACGTCCTGACTTTC. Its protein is CASSVAAAGANVLTF.

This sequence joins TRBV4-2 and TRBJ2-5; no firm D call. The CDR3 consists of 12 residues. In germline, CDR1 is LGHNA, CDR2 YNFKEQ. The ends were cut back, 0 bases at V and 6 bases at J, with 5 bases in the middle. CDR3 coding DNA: TGTGCCAGCAGCCAAGATGTGCAGACCCAGTACTTC. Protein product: CASSQDVQTQYF.

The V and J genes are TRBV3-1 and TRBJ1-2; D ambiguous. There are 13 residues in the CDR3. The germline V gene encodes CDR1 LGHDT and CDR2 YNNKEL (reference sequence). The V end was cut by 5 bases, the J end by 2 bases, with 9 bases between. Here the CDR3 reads CASSEGRNYGYTF. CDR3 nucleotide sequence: TGTGCCAGCAGCGAAGGGAGAAACTATGGCTACACCTTC. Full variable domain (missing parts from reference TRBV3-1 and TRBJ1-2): DTAVSQTPKYLVTQMGNDKSIKCEQNLGHDTMYWYKQDSKKFLKIMFSYNNKELIINETVPNRFSPKSPDKAHLNLHINSLELGDSAVYFCASSEGRNYGYTFGSGTRLTVV.

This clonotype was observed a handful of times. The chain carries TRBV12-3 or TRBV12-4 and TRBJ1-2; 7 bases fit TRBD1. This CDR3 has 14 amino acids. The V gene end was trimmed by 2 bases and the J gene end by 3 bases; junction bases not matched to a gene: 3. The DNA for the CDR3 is TGTGCCAGCAGTTTACGACAGGGCGACTATGGCTACACCTTC. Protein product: CASSLRQGDYGYTF.

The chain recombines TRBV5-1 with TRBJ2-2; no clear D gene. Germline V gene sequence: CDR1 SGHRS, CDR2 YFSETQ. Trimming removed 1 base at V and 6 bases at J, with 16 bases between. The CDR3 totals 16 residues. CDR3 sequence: CASSLSKGVRAGELFF. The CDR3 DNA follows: TGCGCCAGCAGCTTGAGTAAAGGAGTTCGCGCCGGGGAGCTGTTTTTT.

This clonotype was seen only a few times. The CDR3 is CASSLVGRSSGNTIYF. The CDR3 bases are TGTGCCAGCAGCTTAGTCGGCAGGAGCTCTGGAAACACCATATATTTT. The chain employs TRBV7-2 and TRBJ1-3; D ambiguous. V was cut by 1 base and J by 0 bases, with 10 bases left in between. The germline gives CDR1 SGHTA, CDR2 FQGNSA. The CDR3 consists of 16 residues.

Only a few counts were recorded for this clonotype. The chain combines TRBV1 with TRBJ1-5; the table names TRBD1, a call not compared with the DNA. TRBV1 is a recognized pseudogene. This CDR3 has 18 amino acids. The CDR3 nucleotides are TGCACCAGCAGCCAACCCACCTCAGGGGTCCGTAGCAATCAGCCCCAGCATTTT. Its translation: CTSSQPTSGVRSNQPQHF.

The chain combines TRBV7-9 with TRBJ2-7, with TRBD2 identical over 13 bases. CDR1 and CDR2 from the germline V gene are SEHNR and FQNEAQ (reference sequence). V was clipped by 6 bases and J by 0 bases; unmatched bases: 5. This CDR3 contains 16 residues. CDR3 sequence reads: CASSSRLAGGSYEQYF. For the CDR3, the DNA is TGTGCCAGCAGTTCTAGACTAGCGGGAGGCTCCTACGAGCAGTACTTC.

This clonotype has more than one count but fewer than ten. CDR3 protein: CASSLIGDYNEQFF. CDR3 in DNA: TGTGCCAGCAGTTTAATCGGCGACTACAATGAGCAGTTCTTC. This rearrangement joins TRBV27 to TRBJ2-1; D remains unclear. Trimming removed 2 bases at V and 3 bases at J, with 8 bases between. The CDR3 extends over 14 amino acids. The germline V gene encodes CDR1 MNHEY and CDR2 SMNVEV (reference sequence).

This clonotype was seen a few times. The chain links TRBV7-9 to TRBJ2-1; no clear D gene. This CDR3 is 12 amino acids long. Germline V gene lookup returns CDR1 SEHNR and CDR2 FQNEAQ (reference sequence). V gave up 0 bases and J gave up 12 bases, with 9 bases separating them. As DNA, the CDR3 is TGTGCCAGCAGCTTAGCTGGCGATTTGCAGTTCTTC. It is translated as CASSLAGDLQFF. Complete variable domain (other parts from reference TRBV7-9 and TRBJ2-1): DTGVSQNPRHKITKRGQNVTFRCDPISEHNRLYWYRQTLGQGPEFLTYFQNEAQLEKSRLLSDRFSAERPKGSFSTLEIQRTEQGDSAMYLCASSLAGDLQFFGPGTRLTVL.